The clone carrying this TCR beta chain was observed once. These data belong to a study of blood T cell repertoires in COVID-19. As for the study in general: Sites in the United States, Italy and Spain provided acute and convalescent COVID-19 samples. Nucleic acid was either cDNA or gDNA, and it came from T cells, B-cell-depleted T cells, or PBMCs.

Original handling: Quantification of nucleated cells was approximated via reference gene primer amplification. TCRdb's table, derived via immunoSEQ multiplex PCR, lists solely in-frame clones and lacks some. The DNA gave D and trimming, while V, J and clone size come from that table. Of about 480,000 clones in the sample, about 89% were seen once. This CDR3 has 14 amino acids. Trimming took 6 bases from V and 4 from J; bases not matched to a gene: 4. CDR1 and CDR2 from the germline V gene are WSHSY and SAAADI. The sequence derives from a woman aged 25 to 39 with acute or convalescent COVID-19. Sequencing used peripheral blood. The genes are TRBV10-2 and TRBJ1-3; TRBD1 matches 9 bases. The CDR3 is CASSRDRVGNTIYF. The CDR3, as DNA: TGCGCCAGCAGCCGGGACAGGGTGGGAAACACCATATATTTT.